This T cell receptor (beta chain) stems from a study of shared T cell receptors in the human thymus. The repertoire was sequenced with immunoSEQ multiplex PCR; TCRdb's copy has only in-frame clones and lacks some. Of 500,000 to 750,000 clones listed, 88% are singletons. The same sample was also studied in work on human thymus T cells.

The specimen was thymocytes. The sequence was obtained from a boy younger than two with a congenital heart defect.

The CDR3 DNA reads TGTGCCAGCAGCTTACTGCAGGGTCAAGAGACCCAGTACTTC. Encoded protein: CASSLLQGQETQYF. The V and J genes are TRBV11-2 and TRBJ2-5, with D perhaps matching TRBD1 (5 bases). This CDR3 has 14 amino acids. The V end lost 2 bases, the J end lost 2 bases, and 9 bases lay between the germline ends. Germline values: CDR1 SGHAT, CDR2 FQNNGV.